This TCR beta chain was captured by sequencing in a study of blood T cell repertoires in COVID-19 (dated by TCRdb to 2019 to 2021). In the study overall: Samples covering the acute and convalescent phases of COVID-19 were provided by collaborators in the United States, Italy and Spain. Deeply sampled blood TCRbeta repertoires from subjects exposed to, actively infected with, or recovered from COVID-19 were included in the dataset. The repertoires were made available in a free public database intended to serve as a resource for research on the immune response to SARS-CoV-2. The prospective study material was composed of cDNA or gDNA derived from T cells, B-cell-depleted T cells, or PBMCs. Samples were obtained from the ongoing ImmuneRACE study (first 160 participants) and from 1,200 or so subjects provided by 6 global collaborators. Where available, HLA class I and class II types were obtained from metadata supplied by the sample provider rather than from assay-based typing. Sample metadata almost always included a de-identified subject ID, COVID-19 status, age in years and sex.

The research as a whole found: The amount of clinical and demographic metadata varied by source and participant and was provided uncurated.

Regarding this clone: This clone's antigen is unknown. No much larger clone is present one base from it, and per-base qualities are unavailable.

Each collaborating institution followed its own protocols to collect whole blood in K2EDTA tubes. Collaborator samples were shipped for TCRbeta analysis as frozen whole blood, isolated PBMCs, or DNA extracted from either sample type. TCRbeta CDR3 regions were amplified from genomic DNA by means of the immunoSEQ Assay, a bias-controlled multiplex PCR. Per the original workflow: Nucleated cell counts per sample were estimated from amplification of reference gene primers within the assay. To quantify the absolute abundance of each unique TCRbeta CDR3 rearrangement, sequence reads were collapsed and filtered. For each sample, productive Simpson clonality was calculated by taking the square root of Simpson's diversity index across productive rearrangements. TCRdb retrieved this table from immuneACCESS and kept in-frame rearrangements only. Not all clones are present; in checked studies, unresolved V genes account for under half, and no reason is known for the remainder. The DNA was the basis for D and trimming; V, J and clone size are from that table. In all, the sample holds about 160,000 clones, and about 89% of those were seen once. About 5.7% of the sample comes from the top ten.

This clonotype originated in a man older than 75 with acute or convalescent COVID-19. Sample: peripheral blood.

The DNA sequence is TGTGCCAGCAGCCCACAGGGTATTAACACCGGGGAGCTGTTTTTT. Translated, this is CASSPQGINTGELFF. The V gene is TRBV7-9 and the J gene is TRBJ2-2, with a tentative D gene TRBD1 over 6 matching bases. CDR1 and CDR2 were assigned from the germline V gene (reference sequence) as SEHNR and FQNEAQ. Taken from cysteine to phenylalanine, the CDR3 has 15 residues. The retained sequence is limited to the CDR3, 45 bases, with the frame set at the first base. Trimming removed 5 bases from V and 2 bases from J, leaving 12 bases between the germline ends.